Included here is one T cell receptor beta chain sequence, with context. This sample is part of a study of blood T cell repertoires in COVID-19. Whole-study context: Samples of COVID-19 (acute and convalescent) were obtained from the United States, Italy and Spain. T cells, B-cell-depleted T cells, or PBMCs provided the cDNA or gDNA that served as material.

In the study's own analysis: Amplifying reference gene primers gave estimates of nucleated cell counts. Profiling relied on immunoSEQ multiplex PCR, and the TCRdb table lists in-frame clones only, not all of them. Clonal size and the V and J genes are those of that table, whereas D and trimming came from the DNA. The sample yields roughly 14,000 clones, roughly 80% seen once. The CDR3 runs to 15 residues. The V gene's germline CDR1 is KGHSH and CDR2 LQKENI. J lost 0 bases, V lost 2 bases, and 3 bases had no gene match. This TCR came from a woman aged 55 to 70 with acute or convalescent COVID-19. J is TRBJ1-2 and V is TRBV18, with TRBD1 matching over 7 bases. Sequencing was carried out using peripheral blood. As DNA, the CDR3 is TGTGCCAGCTCACCATCAGGGGGAGCTAACTATGGCTACACCTTC. Its protein product is CASSPSGGANYGYTF.